These 21 T cell receptor beta chains came from one sample sequenced in a study of blood T cell repertoires in COVID-19. TCRdb's table, derived via immunoSEQ multiplex PCR, lists solely in-frame clones and lacks some. The sample includes around 100,000 clones, around 90% seen only once; the top ten take roughly 4.3%. The sequenced sample was peripheral blood. Source of these receptors: a young man with acute or convalescent COVID-19.

The chain is built from TRBV6-5 and TRBJ1-1, with D unresolved. V gave up 2 bases and J gave up 2 bases, with 6 bases separating them. Germline assignment: CDR1 MNHEY and CDR2 SVGAGI. The CDR3 runs 13 residues. The CDR3 region has the DNA TGTGCCAGCAGTTACGCAGATAACACTGAAGCTTTCTTT. It translates to CASSYADNTEAFF.

The J gene is TRBJ2-1, the V gene TRBV9; possible D gene TRBD1, 6 bases. There are 16 residues in the CDR3. V was pared by 0 bases and J by 7 bases, with 17 bases between. The germline gives CDR1 SGDLS, CDR2 YYNGEE. The CDR3 DNA reads as TGTGCCAGCAGCGTAGGTGTGGGACATGATGGAAATGAGCAGTTCTTC. It encodes CASSVGVGHDGNEQFF.

The CDR3 loop reads CASSQSQGTRNEQYF. As DNA, the CDR3 is TGTGCCAGCAGCCAATCACAGGGGACTAGGAACGAGCAGTACTTC. The chain couples TRBV3-1 (or the pseudogene TRBV3-2) to TRBJ2-7; TRBD2 might be the D (8 bases). Per germline, CDR1 LGHDT and CDR2 YNNKEL (reference sequence). Deletions cut 2 bases from V and 5 bases from J, with 16 bases between. This CDR3 spans 15 amino acids.

V gene TRBV6-5 combines with J gene TRBJ2-7, with 11 positions matching TRBD1. V shed 6 bases, J shed 2 bases, and the junction held 6 bases outside the gene matches. The CDR3 runs to 15 residues. The germline CDR1 and CDR2 sequences are MNHEY and SVGAGI. The CDR3 spells CASSLGGQGAYEQYF. In DNA, the CDR3 is TGTGCCAGCAGCCTGGGGGGACAGGGGGCCTACGAGCAGTACTTC.

The chain recombines TRBV5-1 with TRBJ1-1; D ambiguous. Trimming cost V 0 bases and J 1 base, with 7 bases left between them. This CDR3 contains 14 residues. From germline, CDR1 is SGHRS and CDR2 YFSETQ. The CDR3 spells CASSLDGRNTEAFF. The CDR3 nucleotides read TGCGCCAGCAGCTTGGATGGGAGGAACACTGAAGCTTTCTTT.

The rearrangement links TRBV30 to TRBJ1-6, with a weak D call TRBD1 (5 bases). This CDR3 has 15 residues. Germline V gene lookup returns CDR1 GTSNPN and CDR2 SVGIG (reference sequence). The V and J ends lost 3 bases and 10 bases respectively, with 19 bases between them. The CDR3 nucleotides read TGTGCCTGGAGCAGGGAACCCGGGAGTGGATCACCCCTCCACTTT. Translation gives CAWSREPGSGSPLHF.

The CDR3 region has the DNA TGTGCCAGCAGCGCAGACAGGGGAGGGTGGGAGCAGTACTTC. Its protein is CASSADRGGWEQYF. This sequence joins TRBV27 and TRBJ2-7, with D possibly TRBD1 on 8 matching bases. The CDR3 consists of 14 residues. Germline loops: CDR1 MNHEY, CDR2 SMNVEV (reference sequence). The ends were cut back, 6 bases at V and 7 bases at J, with 19 bases in the middle.

V is TRBV7-9 and J is TRBJ2-7; 9 bases agree with TRBD2. Unmatched junction bases numbered 9, after V lost 1 base and J lost 5 bases. The CDR3 is made up of 16 amino acids. From germline, CDR1 is SEHNR and CDR2 FQNEAQ (reference sequence). CDR3 sequence: CASSLVSGLASDEQYF. As DNA, the CDR3 is TGTGCCAGCAGCTTAGTTTCGGGACTAGCTAGCGACGAGCAGTACTTC.

The rearrangement links TRBV12-3 or TRBV12-4 to TRBJ2-1; D gene ambiguous. The V gene lost 6 bases and the J gene lost 7 bases, with 13 bases spanning the gap. The CDR3 spans 13 residues. CDR3 in DNA: TGTGCCAGCAGCCTTTTTGTCGGGAATGAGCAGTTCTTC. It codes for CASSLFVGNEQFF.

The CDR3 DNA follows: TGTGCCAGCAGCCCGGCAGGGCCCGGGACTAGAACCTCACCCCTCCACTTT. Translated: CASSPAGPGTRTSPLHF. The chain uses TRBV3-1 (or the pseudogene TRBV3-2) and TRBJ1-6; D is possibly TRBD1 (5 bases). The CDR3 runs to 17 residues. V lost 4 bases and J lost 10, with 23 bases in between. CDR1 is LGHDT, CDR2 YNNKEL, per germline (reference sequence).

In DNA, the CDR3 is TGTGCCAGCAGCTCCGACACTGATGAAGCTTTCTTT. It is translated as CASSSDTDEAFF. This sequence joins TRBV12-3 or TRBV12-4 and TRBJ1-1; unclear D gene. V was trimmed by 6 bases and J by 7 bases, leaving 12 bases between them. There are 12 residues in the CDR3.

The V call is TRBV7-6, the J call TRBJ2-7, with 8 bases matching TRBD1. Germline CDR1 is SGHVS and CDR2 is FNYEAQ. The trim removed 5 bases at V and 4 bases at J, leaving 10 bases unmatched. CDR3 length equals 15 residues. The CDR3 nucleotides read TGTGCCAGCAGCCCAAGACAGGGGACGGGGTACGAGCAGTACTTC. Translation: CASSPRQGTGYEQYF.

V is TRBV19 and J is TRBJ2-2; perhaps TRBD1 as D (5 bases). The germline CDR1 and CDR2 sequences are LNHDA and SQIVND (reference sequence). V was pared by 8 bases and J by 1 base, with 14 bases between. The CDR3 runs to 15 residues. CDR3 amino acids: CASSTFTGNTGELFF. The CDR3, as DNA: TGTGCCAGTTCCACATTCACAGGGAACACCGGGGAGCTGTTTTTT.

The rearrangement links TRBV6-5 to TRBJ2-7; the D is unclear. The germline gives CDR1 MNHEY, CDR2 SVGAGI. This CDR3 comprises 11 residues. Trimming removed 6 bases from V and 7 bases from J, with 10 bases in between. CDR3: CASSSPGEQYF. The CDR3, as DNA: TGTGCCAGCAGCTCCCCCGGGGAGCAGTACTTC.

The chain has TRBV7-8 and TRBJ2-5, with D perhaps matching TRBD2 (6 bases). The CDR3 is made up of 16 amino acids. CDR1 SGHVS and CDR2 FQNEAQ come from the germline V gene. V lost 1 base and J 5 bases, leaving 17 bases between the germline ends. For the CDR3, the DNA is TGTGCCAGCAGCTTAGTAGCAGCAGCGGGTACGGAGACCCAGTACTTC. Its translation is CASSLVAAAGTETQYF.

This chain joins TRBV19 and TRBJ1-2, with 8 bases lining up with TRBD1. CDR1 and CDR2 (germline): LNHDA, SQIVND (reference sequence). The ends lost 6 bases at V and 1 base at J; junction bases unmatched: 4. The CDR3 totals 14 residues. This chain's CDR3 is CASRKDRGNYGYTF. DNA of the CDR3: TGTGCCAGTAGGAAAGACAGGGGTAACTATGGCTACACCTTC.

This chain joins TRBV9 and TRBJ2-5; 10 nucleotides match TRBD1. Per the germline V gene, CDR1 is SGDLS and CDR2 is YYNGEE. The CDR3 spans 17 residues. The V gene end was trimmed by 1 base and the J gene end by 4 bases; junction bases not matched to a gene: 10. This CDR3 is CASSVHSTGGAGETQYF. In DNA form, the CDR3 reads TGTGCCAGCAGCGTACACTCGACAGGGGGCGCGGGAGAGACCCAGTACTTC.

This sequence joins TRBV12-2 and TRBJ2-5; TRBD1 is the table's D call, not checked against the DNA. TRBV12-2 is shown as a pseudogene. This CDR3 has 15 amino acids. The CDR3 loop reads CASRLGTAHQETQYF. The CDR3 coding sequence is TGTGCAAGTCGCCTAGGGACAGCCCATCAAGAGACCCAGTACTTC.

This clone was seen once. V and J are TRBV11-3 and TRBJ1-2, with 11 bases fitting TRBD1. Per the germline V gene, CDR1 is SGHNT and CDR2 is YENEEA. CDR3 length equals 16 residues. Trimming cost V 1 base and J 6 bases; bases outside gene matches: 7. CDR3: CASSLGDRGNSDGYTF. The CDR3 nucleotides read TGTGCCAGCAGCTTAGGGGACAGGGGGAATAGTGATGGCTACACCTTC.

This chain connects TRBV7-9 to TRBJ2-3, with 7 positions matching TRBD2. The CDR3 totals 15 residues. From germline, CDR1 is SEHNR and CDR2 FQNEAQ (reference sequence). V gave up 1 base and J gave up 0 bases; unmatched junction bases: 1. CDR3 protein: CASSLGLASTDTQYF. As DNA, the CDR3 is TGTGCCAGCAGCTTAGGACTAGCTAGCACAGATACGCAGTATTTT.

The genes are TRBV2 and TRBJ1-2; a weak D match, TRBD1 (5 bases). The ends were cut back, 5 bases at V and 5 bases at J, with 15 bases in the middle. There are 14 residues in the CDR3. Germline V gene data show CDR1 as SNHLY and CDR2 as FYNNEI. The CDR3 is CASSLGGEPYGYTF. In DNA form, the CDR3 reads TGTGCCAGCAGTCTGGGGGGAGAGCCTTATGGCTACACCTTC.